This T cell receptor beta chain was profiled in a study of tumor-infiltrating lymphocytes in primary liver carcinoma. Points on this clonotype: An end of the junction does not agree with germline; a read error may underlie this.

Co-extraction of RNA and DNA was performed on roughly 20-34 mg of unsorted bulk tissue. The investigators made TCR beta cDNA from approximately 0.5 ug total RNA, using a constant-region primer. ARM-PCR, slightly modified, supplied the TCR beta libraries through three nested multiplex PCR rounds. Rounds one and two of PCR, each of roughly 10 cycles, were primed with TRBV1-TRBV30 forward primers and a C-beta reverse primer. MiXCR was run by TCRdb on the multiplex PCR reads, yielding one entry per CDR3 protein. This sample has about 84,000 distinct CDR3 sequences; 65% to 80% occur once, and the top ten carry 19%. The CDR3 runs to 14 residues. Per the germline V gene, CDR1 is SGHAT and CDR2 is FQNNGV.

The V gene is TRBV11-2, the J gene TRBJ2-1; possible D gene TRBD2, 6 bases. The sequence was collected from a man between 40 and 49 years old with primary liver carcinoma and hepatitis B virus infection. The sequenced sample was liver tumor tissue from sampling region 1. Subset meaning: tumor region T1, superior pole. The CDR3, as DNA: TGTGCAAGCAGTCCAGCGGGCCCTGGGAATGAGCACTTCTTC. Translating gives CASSPAGPGNEHFF.